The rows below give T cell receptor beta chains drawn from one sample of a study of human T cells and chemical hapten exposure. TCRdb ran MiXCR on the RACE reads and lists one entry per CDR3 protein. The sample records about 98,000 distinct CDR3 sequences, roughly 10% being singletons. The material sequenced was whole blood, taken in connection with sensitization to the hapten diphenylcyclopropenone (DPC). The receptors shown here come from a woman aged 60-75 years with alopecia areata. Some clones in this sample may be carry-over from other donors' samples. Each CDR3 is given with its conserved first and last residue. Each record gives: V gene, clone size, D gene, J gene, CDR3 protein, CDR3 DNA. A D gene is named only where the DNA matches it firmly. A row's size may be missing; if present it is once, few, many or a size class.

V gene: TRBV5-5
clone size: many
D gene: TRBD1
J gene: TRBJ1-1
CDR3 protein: CASSLGQGRDTEAFF
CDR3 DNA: TGTGCCAGCAGCTTGGGACAGGGAAGGGACACTGAAGCTTTCTTT

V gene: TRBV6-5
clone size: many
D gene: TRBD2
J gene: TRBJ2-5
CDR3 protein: CAIGGSGGRETQYF
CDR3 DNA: TGTGCCATCGGGGGGAGCGGGGGTCGAGAGACCCAGTACTTC

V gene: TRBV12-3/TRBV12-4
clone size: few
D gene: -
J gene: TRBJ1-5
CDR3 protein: CASSQQGLGDQPQHF
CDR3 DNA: TGTGCCAGCAGTCAACAGGGCCTAGGGGATCAGCCCCAGCATTTT

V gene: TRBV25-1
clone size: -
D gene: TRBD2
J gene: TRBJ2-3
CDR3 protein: CASSPQWLAGGEGTQYF
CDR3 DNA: TGTGCCAGCAGCCCCCAGTGGCTAGCGGGGGGAGAGGGTACGCAGTATTTT

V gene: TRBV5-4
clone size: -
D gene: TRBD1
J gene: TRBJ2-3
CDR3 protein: CASSSGQAPGGTDTQYF
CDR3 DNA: TGTGCCAGCAGCTCCGGACAGGCGCCCGGGGGCACAGATACGCAGTATTTT

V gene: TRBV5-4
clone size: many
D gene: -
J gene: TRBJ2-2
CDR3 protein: CASSQEQVPGELFF
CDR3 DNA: TGTGCCAGCAGCCAGGAACAGGTGCCGGGGGAGCTGTTTTTT

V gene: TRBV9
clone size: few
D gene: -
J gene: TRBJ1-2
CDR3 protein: CASSVQPEGNYGYTF
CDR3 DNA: TGTGCCAGCAGCGTACAGCCCGAGGGGAACTATGGCTACACCTTC

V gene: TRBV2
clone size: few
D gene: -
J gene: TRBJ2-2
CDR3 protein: CASSFKGANTGELFF
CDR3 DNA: TGTGCCAGCAGTTTTAAGGGGGCGAACACCGGGGAGCTGTTTTTT

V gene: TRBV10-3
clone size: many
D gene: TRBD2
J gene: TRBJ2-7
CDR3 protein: CAISESGREVHEQYF
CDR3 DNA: TGTGCCATCAGTGAGTCTGGACGGGAGGTCCACGAGCAGTACTTC

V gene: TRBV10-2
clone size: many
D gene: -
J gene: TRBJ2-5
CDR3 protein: CASSESMSGSQETQYF
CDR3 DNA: TGCGCCAGCAGTGAGAGTATGTCAGGGTCCCAAGAGACCCAGTACTTC

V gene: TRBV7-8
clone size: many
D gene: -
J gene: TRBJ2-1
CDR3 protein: CASSPATYNEQFF
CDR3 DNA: TGTGCCAGCAGCCCCGCTACCTACAATGAGCAGTTCTTC

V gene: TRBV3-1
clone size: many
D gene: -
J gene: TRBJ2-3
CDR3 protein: CASSHSDWDLRTDTQYF
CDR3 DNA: TGTGCCAGCAGCCACTCGGACTGGGACCTACGCACAGATACGCAGTATTTT

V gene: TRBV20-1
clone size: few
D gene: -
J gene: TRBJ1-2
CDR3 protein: CSASGGGSGYTF
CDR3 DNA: TGCAGTGCTAGTGGCGGAGGGAGTGGCTACACCTTC

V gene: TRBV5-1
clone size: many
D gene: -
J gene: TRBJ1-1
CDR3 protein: CASSPNGPFSTEAFF
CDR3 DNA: TGCGCCAGCAGTCCCAACGGACCCTTCAGCACTGAAGCTTTCTTT

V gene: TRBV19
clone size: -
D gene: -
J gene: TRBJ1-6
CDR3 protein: CASSIYPKGYNSPLHF
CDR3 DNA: TGTGCCAGTAGTATCTACCCGAAGGGTTATAATTCACCCCTCCACTTT

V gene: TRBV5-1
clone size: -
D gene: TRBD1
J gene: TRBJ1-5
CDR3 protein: CASSDGTGGSQPQHF
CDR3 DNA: TGCGCCAGCAGCGACGGGACAGGGGGCAGTCAGCCCCAGCATTTT

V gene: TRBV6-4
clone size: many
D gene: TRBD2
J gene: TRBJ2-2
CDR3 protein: CASSDLDGLAGDANTGELFF
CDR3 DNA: TGTGCCAGCAGTGATCTCGACGGACTAGCGGGGGACGCGAACACCGGGGAGCTGTTTTTT

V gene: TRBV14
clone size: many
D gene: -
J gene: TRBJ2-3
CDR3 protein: CASSLFRQGGGTDTQYF
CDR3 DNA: TGTGCCAGCAGCCTTTTCCGGCAGGGAGGTGGCACAGATACGCAGTATTTT

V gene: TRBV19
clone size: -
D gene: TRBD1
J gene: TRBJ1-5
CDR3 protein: CASSYDRDQPQHF
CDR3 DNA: TGTGCCAGTAGTTACGACAGGGATCAGCCCCAGCATTTT

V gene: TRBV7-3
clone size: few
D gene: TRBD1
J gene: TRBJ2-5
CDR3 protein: CASSFILGQGYQETQYF
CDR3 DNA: TGTGCCAGCAGCTTTATCCTGGGACAGGGGTATCAAGAGACCCAGTACTTC

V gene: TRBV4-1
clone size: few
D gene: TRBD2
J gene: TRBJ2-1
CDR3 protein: CASSQQNSQLAGVYNEQFF
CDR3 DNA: TGCGCCAGCAGCCAACAAAACTCACAACTAGCGGGGGTGTACAATGAGCAGTTCTTC

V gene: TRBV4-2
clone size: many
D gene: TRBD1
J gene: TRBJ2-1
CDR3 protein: CASSQTGQGNNEQFF
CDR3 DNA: TGTGCCAGCAGCCAGACGGGACAGGGAAACAATGAGCAGTTCTTC

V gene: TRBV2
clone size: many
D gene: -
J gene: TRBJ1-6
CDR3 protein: CASSVEPGGGPLHF
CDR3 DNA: TGTGCCAGCAGTGTCGAGCCTGGAGGGGGACCCCTCCACTTT

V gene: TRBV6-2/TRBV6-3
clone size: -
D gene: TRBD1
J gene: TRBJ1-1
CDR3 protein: CASSQRQGPVKTEAFF
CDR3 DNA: TGTGCCAGCAGCCAGAGACAGGGGCCCGTTAAGACTGAAGCTTTCTTT

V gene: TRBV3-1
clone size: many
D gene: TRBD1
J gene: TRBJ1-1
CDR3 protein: CASSYGTGGSGTEAFF
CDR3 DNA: TGTGCCAGCAGCTACGGGACAGGGGGCAGTGGGACTGAAGCTTTCTTT

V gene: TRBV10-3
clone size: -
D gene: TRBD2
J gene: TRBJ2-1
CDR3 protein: CAISEQTSFNEQFF
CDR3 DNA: TGTGCCATCAGTGAACAGACTAGCTTCAATGAGCAGTTCTTC

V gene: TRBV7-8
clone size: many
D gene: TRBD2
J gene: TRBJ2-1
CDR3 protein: CASSLVAGGNNEQFF
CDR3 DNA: TGTGCCAGCAGCTTAGTTGCGGGGGGAAACAATGAGCAGTTCTTC

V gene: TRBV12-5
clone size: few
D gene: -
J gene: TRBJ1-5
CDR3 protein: CASGSTLNQPQHF
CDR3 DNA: TGTGCTAGTGGTTCCACCCTCAATCAGCCCCAGCATTTT

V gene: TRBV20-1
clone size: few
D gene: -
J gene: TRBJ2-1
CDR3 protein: CSASIRGGQFF
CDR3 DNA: TGCAGTGCTAGCATAAGGGGAGGGCAGTTCTTC

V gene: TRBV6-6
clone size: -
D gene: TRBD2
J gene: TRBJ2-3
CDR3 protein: CASSSSTGLVPDTQYF
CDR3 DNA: TGTGCCAGCAGTTCCTCAACTGGACTAGTGCCAGATACGCAGTATTTT

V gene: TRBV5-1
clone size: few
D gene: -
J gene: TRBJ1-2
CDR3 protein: CASSLAGTADTF
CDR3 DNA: TGCGCCAGCAGCTTGGCAGGGACTGCGGACACCTTC

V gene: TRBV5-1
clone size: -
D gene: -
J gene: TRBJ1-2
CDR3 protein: CASSLTVPYYGYTF
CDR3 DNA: TGCGCCAGCAGCCTAACGGTCCCCTACTATGGCTACACCTTC

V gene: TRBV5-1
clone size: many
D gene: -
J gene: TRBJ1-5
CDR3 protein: CASSSSGGINQPQHF
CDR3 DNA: TGCGCCAGCAGCTCAAGTGGGGGGATCAATCAGCCCCAGCATTTT

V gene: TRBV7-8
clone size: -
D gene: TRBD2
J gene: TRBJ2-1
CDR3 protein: CASSNHGGGALDEQFF
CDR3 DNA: TGTGCCAGCAGCAACCATGGCGGGGGGGCGTTGGATGAGCAGTTCTTC

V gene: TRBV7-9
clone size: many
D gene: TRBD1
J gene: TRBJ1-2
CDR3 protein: CASSRGYGTEDGYTF
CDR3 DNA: TGTGCCAGCAGCCGGGGATACGGGACAGAAGATGGCTACACCTTC

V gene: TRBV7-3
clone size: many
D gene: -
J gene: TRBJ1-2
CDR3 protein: CASSLDPILRGYTF
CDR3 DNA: TGTGCCAGCAGCCTAGACCCGATTCTGCGTGGCTACACCTTC

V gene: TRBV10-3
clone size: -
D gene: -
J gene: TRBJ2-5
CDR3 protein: CATAWEETQYF
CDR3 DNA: TGTGCCACCGCGTGGGAGGAGACCCAGTACTTC

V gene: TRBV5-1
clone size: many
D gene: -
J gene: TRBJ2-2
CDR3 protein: CASSLQGPNTGELFF
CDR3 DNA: TGCGCCAGCAGCCTACAGGGTCCGAACACCGGGGAGCTGTTTTTT

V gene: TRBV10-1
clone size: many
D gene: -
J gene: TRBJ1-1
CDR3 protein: CASSKAGNTEAFF
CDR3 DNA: TGCGCCAGCAGTAAGGCGGGGAACACTGAAGCTTTCTTT

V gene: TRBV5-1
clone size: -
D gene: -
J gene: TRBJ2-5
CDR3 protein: CASSMTGTLQETQYF
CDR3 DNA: TGCGCCAGCAGCATGACCGGGACTTTACAAGAGACCCAGTACTTC

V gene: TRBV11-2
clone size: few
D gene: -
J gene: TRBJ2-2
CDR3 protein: CASRDRKRAGELFF
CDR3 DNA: TGTGCCAGCAGAGACAGGAAGAGGGCCGGGGAGCTGTTTTTT

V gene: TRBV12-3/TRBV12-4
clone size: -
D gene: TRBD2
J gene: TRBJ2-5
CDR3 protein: CASSRLGAGGPRMKETQYF
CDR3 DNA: TGTGCCAGCAGCCGCCTGGGAGCGGGGGGGCCCCGAATGAAAGAGACCCAGTACTTC

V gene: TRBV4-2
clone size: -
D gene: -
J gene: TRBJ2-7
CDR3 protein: CASSQVVSGSSYEQYF
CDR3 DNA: TGTGCCAGCAGCCAAGTGGTATCGGGGAGCTCCTACGAGCAGTACTTC

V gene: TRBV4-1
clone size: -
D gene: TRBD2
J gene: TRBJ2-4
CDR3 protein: CASSQQGLARLTENIQYF
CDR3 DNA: TGCGCCAGCAGCCAACAGGGACTAGCGAGACTCACGGAGAACATTCAGTACTTC

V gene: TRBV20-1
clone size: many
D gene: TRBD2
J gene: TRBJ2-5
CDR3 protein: CSASPTSGGETQYF
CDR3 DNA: TGCAGTGCTTCCCCGACTAGCGGGGGAGAGACCCAGTACTTC